This TCR beta chain came from a study of T cells in Graves' hyperthyroidism and ophthalmopathy. Study-wide results and caveats: Ophthalmopathy cases were set apart from stable hyperthyroidism by a 13 V-J model.

RNA transcripts provided the source from which TCR beta CDR3 regions were amplified. Initially, a first-round RT-PCR of the TCR CDR3 employed the HTBI primer set. One entry per CDR3 protein results from TCRdb running MiXCR on the multiplex PCR reads. The sample records around 690,000 distinct CDR3 sequences, more than 20% being singletons. About this clonotype: Its antigen is currently unknown.

Germline V gene data show CDR1 as MNHEY and CDR2 as SMNVEV (reference sequence). This CDR3 is built from 13 residues. V was trimmed by 5 bases and J by 8 bases, leaving 13 bases between them. This chain links TRBV27 with TRBJ2-4; the D gene could be TRBD1 or TRBD2 (5 bases each). The specimen sequenced was blood. The TCR originated in a man aged 25 to 40 with Graves' ophthalmopathy. The CDR3 bases are TGTGCCAGCAGTCCCACGAGGGGTCACATTCAGTACTTC. It yields the protein CASSPTRGHIQYF.